This record covers a single TCR beta chain. One end of the junction varies from germline; a read error may be responsible. The CDR3 contains 13 residues. Germline CDR1 SGDLS, CDR2 YYNGEE. This entry belongs to a study of blood T cell repertoires in COVID-19. A COVID-19 case was met by exposed participants within 2 weeks before study entry. Assay used: immunoSEQ multiplex PCR; TCRdb lists only in-frame clones, some missing. This table holds hundreds of thousands of clones, about four fifths found once. The clonotype was recovered from a man aged 35-49 years who had been exposed to COVID-19. This chain uses TRBV9 with TRBJ1-2, with 7 bases fitting TRBD1. Sequencing input: PBMCs or T cells enriched from blood (not recorded which). CDR3 protein: CASSVVGTDSPIF. CDR3 nucleotides: TGTGCCAGCAGCGTAGTTGGGACAGATTCGCCTATCTTC.